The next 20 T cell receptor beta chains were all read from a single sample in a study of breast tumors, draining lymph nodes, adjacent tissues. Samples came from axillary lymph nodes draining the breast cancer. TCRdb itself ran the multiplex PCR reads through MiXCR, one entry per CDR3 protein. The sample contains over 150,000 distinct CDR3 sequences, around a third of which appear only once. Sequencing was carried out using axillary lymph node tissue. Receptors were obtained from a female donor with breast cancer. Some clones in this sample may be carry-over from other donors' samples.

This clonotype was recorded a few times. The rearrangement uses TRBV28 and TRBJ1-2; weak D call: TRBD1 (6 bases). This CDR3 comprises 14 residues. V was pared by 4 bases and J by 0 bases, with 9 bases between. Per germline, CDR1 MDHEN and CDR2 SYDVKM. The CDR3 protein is CASSSYRANYGYTF. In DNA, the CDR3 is TGTGCCAGCAGTTCCTACAGGGCTAACTATGGCTACACCTTC.

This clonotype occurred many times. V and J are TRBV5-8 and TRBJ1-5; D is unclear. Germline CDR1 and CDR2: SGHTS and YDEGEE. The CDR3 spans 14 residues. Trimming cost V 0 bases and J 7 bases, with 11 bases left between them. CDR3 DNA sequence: TGTGCCAGCAGCTTGGCACCTTCCGGGCAGCCCCAGCATTTT. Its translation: CASSLAPSGQPQHF.

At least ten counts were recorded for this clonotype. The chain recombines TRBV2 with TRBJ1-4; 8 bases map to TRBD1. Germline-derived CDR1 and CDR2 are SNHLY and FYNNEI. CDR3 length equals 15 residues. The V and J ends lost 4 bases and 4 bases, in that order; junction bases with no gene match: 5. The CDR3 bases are TGTGCCAGCAGTGCAACCGGACAGGGTAATGAAAAACTGTTTTTT. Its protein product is CASSATGQGNEKLFF.

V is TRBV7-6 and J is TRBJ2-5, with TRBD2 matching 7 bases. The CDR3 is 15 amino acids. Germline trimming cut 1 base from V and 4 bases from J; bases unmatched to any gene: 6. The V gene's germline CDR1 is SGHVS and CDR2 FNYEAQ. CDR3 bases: TGTGCCAGCAGCTTAGAGGCGGGGGTGGTAGAGACCCAGTACTTC. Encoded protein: CASSLEAGVVETQYF.

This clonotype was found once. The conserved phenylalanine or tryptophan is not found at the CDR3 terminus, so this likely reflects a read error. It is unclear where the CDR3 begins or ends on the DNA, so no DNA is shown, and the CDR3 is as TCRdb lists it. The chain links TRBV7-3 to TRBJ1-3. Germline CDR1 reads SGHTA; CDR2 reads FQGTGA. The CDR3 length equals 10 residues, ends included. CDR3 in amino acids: CASSLGARLA.

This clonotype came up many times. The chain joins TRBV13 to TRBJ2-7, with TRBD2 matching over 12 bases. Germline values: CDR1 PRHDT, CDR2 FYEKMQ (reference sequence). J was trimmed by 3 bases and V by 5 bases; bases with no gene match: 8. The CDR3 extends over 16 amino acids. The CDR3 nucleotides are TGTGCCAGCAGCGCGACTAGCGGGAGCCGCTACTACGAGCAGTACTTC. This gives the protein CASSATSGSRYYEQYF.

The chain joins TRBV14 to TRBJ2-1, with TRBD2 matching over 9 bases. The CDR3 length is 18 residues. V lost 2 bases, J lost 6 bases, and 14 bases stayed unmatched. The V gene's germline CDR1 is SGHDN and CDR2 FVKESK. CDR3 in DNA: TGTGCCAGCAGCCAACAGGTCCCGGGACTTAGCGGGGGCAATGAGCAGTTCTTC. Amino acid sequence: CASSQQVPGLSGGNEQFF. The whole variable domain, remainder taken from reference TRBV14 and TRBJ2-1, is EAGVTQFPSHSVIEKGQTVTLRCDPISGHDNLYWYRRVMGKEIKFLLHFVKESKQDESGMPNNRFLAERTGGTYSTLKVQPAELEDSGVYFCASSQQVPGLSGGNEQFFGPGTRLTVL.

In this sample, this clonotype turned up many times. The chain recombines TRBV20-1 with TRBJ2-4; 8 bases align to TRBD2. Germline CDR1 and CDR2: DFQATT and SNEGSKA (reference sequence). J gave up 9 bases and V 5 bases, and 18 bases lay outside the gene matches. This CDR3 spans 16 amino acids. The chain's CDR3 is CSAPPPTSASSGIQYF. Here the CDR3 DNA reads TGCAGTGCTCCCCCACCGACTAGCGCGAGTTCCGGCATTCAGTACTTC.

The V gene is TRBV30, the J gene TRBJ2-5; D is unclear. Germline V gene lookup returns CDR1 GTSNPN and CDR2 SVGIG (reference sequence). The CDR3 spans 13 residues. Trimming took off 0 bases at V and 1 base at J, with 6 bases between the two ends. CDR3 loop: CAWSVQIQETQYF. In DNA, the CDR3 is TGTGCCTGGAGTGTACAGATCCAAGAGACCCAGTACTTC.

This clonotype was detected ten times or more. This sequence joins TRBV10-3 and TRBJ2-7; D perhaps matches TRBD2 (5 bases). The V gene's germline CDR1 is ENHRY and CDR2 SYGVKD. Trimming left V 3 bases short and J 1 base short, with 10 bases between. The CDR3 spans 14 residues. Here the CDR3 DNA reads TGTGCCATCAGTGATTACGGGGAATCCTACGAGCAGTACTTC. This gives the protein CAISDYGESYEQYF.

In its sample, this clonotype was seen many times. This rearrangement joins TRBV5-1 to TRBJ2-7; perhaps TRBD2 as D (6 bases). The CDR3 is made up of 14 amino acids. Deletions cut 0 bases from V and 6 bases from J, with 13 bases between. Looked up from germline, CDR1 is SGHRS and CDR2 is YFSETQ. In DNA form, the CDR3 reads TGCGCCAGCAGCTTGGCCAACCCGGGAGCCGAGCAGTACTTC. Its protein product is CASSLANPGAEQYF.

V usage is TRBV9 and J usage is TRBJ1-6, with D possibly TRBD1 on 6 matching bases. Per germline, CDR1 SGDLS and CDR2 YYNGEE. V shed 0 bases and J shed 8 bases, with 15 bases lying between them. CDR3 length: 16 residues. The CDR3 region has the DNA TGTGCCAGCAGCGTAGCGGCGGGGGCAGGCGATTCACCCCTCCACTTT. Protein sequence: CASSVAAGAGDSPLHF.

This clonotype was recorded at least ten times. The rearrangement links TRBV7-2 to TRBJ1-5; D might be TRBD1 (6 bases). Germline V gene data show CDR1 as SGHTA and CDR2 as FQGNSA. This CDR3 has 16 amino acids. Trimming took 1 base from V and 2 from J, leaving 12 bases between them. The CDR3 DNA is TGTGCCAGCAGCTTAGTTTGGGGGCTGGGCAATCAGCCCCAGCATTTT. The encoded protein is CASSLVWGLGNQPQHF.

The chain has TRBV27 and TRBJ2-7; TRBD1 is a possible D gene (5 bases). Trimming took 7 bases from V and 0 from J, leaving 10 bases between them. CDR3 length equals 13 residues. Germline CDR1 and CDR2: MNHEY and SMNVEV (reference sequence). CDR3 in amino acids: CASTSTDSYEQYF. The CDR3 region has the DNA TGTGCCAGCACCTCGACAGACTCCTACGAGCAGTACTTC.

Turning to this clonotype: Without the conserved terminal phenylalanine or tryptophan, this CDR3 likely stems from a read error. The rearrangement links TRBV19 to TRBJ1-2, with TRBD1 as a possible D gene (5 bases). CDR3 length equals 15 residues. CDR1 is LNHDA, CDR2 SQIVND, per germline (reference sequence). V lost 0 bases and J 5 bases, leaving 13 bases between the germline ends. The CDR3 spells CASSIDLGASYGYTL. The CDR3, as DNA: TGTGCCAGTAGTATAGATCTTGGGGCCTCTTATGGCTACACCCTC.

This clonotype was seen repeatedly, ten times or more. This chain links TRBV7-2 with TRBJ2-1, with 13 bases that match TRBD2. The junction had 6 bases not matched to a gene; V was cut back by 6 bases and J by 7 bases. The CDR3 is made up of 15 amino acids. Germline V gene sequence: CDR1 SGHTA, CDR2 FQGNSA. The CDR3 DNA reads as TGTGCCAGCAGTTGGTGGACTAGCGGGAGTAATGAGCAGTTCTTC. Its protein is CASSWWTSGSNEQFF.

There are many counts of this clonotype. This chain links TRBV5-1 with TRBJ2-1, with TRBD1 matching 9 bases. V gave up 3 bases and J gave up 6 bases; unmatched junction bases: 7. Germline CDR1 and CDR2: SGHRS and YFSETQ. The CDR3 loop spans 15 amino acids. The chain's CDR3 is CASSWGQGQGNEQFF. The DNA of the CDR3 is TGCGCCAGCAGCTGGGGACAGGGTCAGGGCAATGAGCAGTTCTTC.

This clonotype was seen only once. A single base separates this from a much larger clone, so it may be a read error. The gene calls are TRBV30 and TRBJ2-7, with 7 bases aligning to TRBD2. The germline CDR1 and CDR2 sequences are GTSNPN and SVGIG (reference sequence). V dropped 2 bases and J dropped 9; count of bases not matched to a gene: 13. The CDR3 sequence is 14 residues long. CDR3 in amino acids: CAWSKLAPSDGQYF. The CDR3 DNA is TGTGCCTGGAGTAAACTAGCGCCTTCGGACGGGCAGTACTTC.

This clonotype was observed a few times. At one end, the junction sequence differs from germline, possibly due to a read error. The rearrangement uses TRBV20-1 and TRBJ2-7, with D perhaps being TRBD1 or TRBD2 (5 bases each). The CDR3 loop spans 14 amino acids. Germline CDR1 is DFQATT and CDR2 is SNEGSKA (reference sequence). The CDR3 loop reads CSARGGVISSEQYF. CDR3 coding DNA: TGCAGTGCTAGAGGAGGGGTTATCTCCTCCGAGCAGTACTTC.

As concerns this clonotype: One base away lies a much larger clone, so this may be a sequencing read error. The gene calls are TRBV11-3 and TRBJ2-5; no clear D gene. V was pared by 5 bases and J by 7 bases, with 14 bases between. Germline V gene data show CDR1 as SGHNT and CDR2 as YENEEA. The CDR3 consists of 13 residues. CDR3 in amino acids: CASSNGRSATQYF. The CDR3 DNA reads TGTGCCAGCAGCAACGGACGATCTGCGACCCAGTACTTC.